Sequencing of this TCR beta chain was carried out in a study of neoadjuvant nivolumab and ipilimumab in lung cancer. The assay was immunoSEQ multiplex PCR, and TCRdb's table has in-frame clones only and misses some. The repertoire consists of 8,000 to 10,000 clones, with approximately 75% occurring once and the leading ten covering roughly 3.2%. General study findings and limits: From pretherapy to surgery, tumor richness and clonality rose with dual therapy. Only a small number of samples underwent TCR sequencing.

This CDR3 is 13 amino acids long. V lost 0 bases to trimming and J lost 7 bases, with 10 bases between them. The germline V gene encodes CDR1 SGHNT and CDR2 YYREEE (reference sequence). Details on this clone: What it binds is not known.

The sequences come from tumor tissue, collected after neoadjuvant nivolumab, alone or with ipilimumab, at or shortly before surgery. This chain joins TRBV5-4 and TRBJ2-5, with D unclear. This clonotype originated in an adult with non-small cell lung cancer. CDR3 bases: TGTGCCAGCAGCTTGGAGAGCTTTGGGACCCAGTACTTC. This gives the protein CASSLESFGTQYF.